Shown below are 5 T cell receptor beta chains from a single sample sequenced in a study of PD-1 blockade in classical Hodgkin lymphoma. The protocol was immunoSEQ multiplex PCR, while the TCRdb copy is restricted to in-frame clones and leaves out a portion. The sample holds some 28,000 clones, over 65% seen once. Each of the patients experienced relapse following autologous stem cell transplantation, and their brentuximab vedotin exposure differed. The sample was peripheral blood mononuclear cells (PBMCs), taken before the second cycle of nivolumab. The receptors were gathered from a human donor with classical Hodgkin lymphoma.

V usage is TRBV2 and J usage is TRBJ2-5, with 11 nucleotides matching TRBD2. V shed 4 bases, J shed 3 bases, and the junction held 7 bases outside the gene matches. The germline CDR1 and CDR2 sequences are SNHLY and FYNNEI. The CDR3 spans 16 residues. CDR3 region: CASSGDLLAGEETQYF. In nucleotides, the CDR3 is TGTGCCAGCAGTGGAGACCTACTAGCGGGGGAAGAGACCCAGTACTTC.

The chain couples TRBV19 to TRBJ1-2, with unresolved D. Germline-derived CDR1 and CDR2 are LNHDA and SQIVND (reference sequence). This CDR3 comprises 18 residues. Trimming cost V 1 base and J 3 bases, with 21 bases left between them. CDR3 region: CASSIAHLRGRIYYGYTF. CDR3 bases: TGTGCCAGTAGTATAGCCCACCTTCGCGGCAGGATTTACTATGGCTACACCTTC.

The rearrangement uses TRBV10-2 and TRBJ2-3; D unresolved. CDR1 and CDR2 (germline): WSHSY, SAAADI. Trimming pared 6 bases from V and 5 bases from J, leaving 15 bases between. The CDR3 runs 14 residues. As DNA, the CDR3 is TGCGCCAGCAGAGCCCAAAACCTAGAAGATACGCAGTATTTT. It encodes CASRAQNLEDTQYF.

Note on this clone: Distinct nucleotide sequences in the sample also encode this CDR3. This chain links TRBV18 with TRBJ2-7; D is uncertain. Germline V gives CDR1 KGHSH, CDR2 LQKENI. The CDR3 is 14 residues long. V lost 0 bases to trimming and J lost 0 bases, with 6 bases between them. The CDR3 protein is CASSPPGLSYEQYF. CDR3 DNA sequence: TGTGCCAGCTCACCACCAGGTCTCTCCTACGAGCAGTACTTC.

V and J are TRBV5-1 and TRBJ2-7; either TRBD1 or TRBD2 may fit D (5 bases each). The germline V and J ends were trimmed by 4 bases and 2 bases, with 16 bases remaining between them. This CDR3 is built from 15 residues. Germline loops: CDR1 SGHRS, CDR2 YFSETQ. Here the CDR3 DNA reads TGCGCCAGCAGCACCGGGACGTATGCCGCCTACGAGCAGTACTTC. This gives the protein CASSTGTYAAYEQYF.